This entry concerns a single TCR beta chain. The antigen is unknown. One junction end does not reproduce the germline sequence, and a read error may be involved. The data were taken from a study of cytomegalovirus exposure and HLA in healthy donors. 60 Vbeta and 13 Jbeta primers were used in PCR. Clones were read by immunoSEQ multiplex PCR, and TCRdb kept only the in-frame ones, dropping some. Among around 150,000 clones listed, 68% were seen once. Germline V gene lookup returns CDR1 MNHEY and CDR2 SVGAGI. This CDR3 has 13 amino acids. The study's findings and limits: Later analysis reportedly placed an Asian-associated ancestry cluster below the roughly 680-donor mean in N-insertions.

Material: PBMCs. The rearrangement links TRBV6-5 to TRBJ1-2; D gene ambiguous. The TCR was taken from a woman aged 18-30 years in good health and CMV-seropositive. In DNA, the CDR3 is TGTGCCAGCAGTTACGGCGGAGTCTATGGCTACGCCTTC. Translating it yields CASSYGGVYGYAF.